These 17 T cell receptor beta chains came from one sample sequenced in a study of response to subunit inactivated influenza vaccine. TCRdb redid the calling of the RT-PCR reads with MiXCR, one entry per CDR3 protein. The table has hundreds of thousands of distinct CDR3 sequences, around 8% seen once. Sequenced material: PBMCs from blood, taken less than 25 months after vaccination. Receptor source: a man between 50 and 75 years old who received an inactivated influenza vaccine.

This sequence joins TRBV5-1 and TRBJ2-1; no definite D call. The CDR3 has 15 amino acids. The V end lost 4 bases, the J end lost 5 bases, and 16 bases lay between the germline ends. Germline lookup yields CDR1 SGHRS and CDR2 YFSETQ. As DNA, the CDR3 is TGCGCCAGCAGCCCGGATGGCGAGTGGAACAATGAGCAGTTCTTC. Protein product: CASSPDGEWNNEQFF.

The chain joins TRBV2 to TRBJ2-5; D call uncertain. The CDR3 loop spans 18 amino acids. Germline loops: CDR1 SNHLY, CDR2 FYNNEI. V was trimmed by 3 bases and J by 3 bases, leaving 23 bases between them. CDR3 nucleotides: TGTGCCAGCAGTGATGGAGTTACTCTAGATTGGATAAAAGAGACCCAGTACTTC. This codes for CASSDGVTLDWIKETQYF. Based on the CDR3 plus reference TRBV2 and TRBJ2-5, the full variable domain is EPEVTQTPSHQVTQMGQEVILRCVPISNHLYFYWYRQILGQKVEFLVSFYNNEISEKSEIFDDQFSVERPDGSNFTLKIRSTKLEDSAMYFCASSDGVTLDWIKETQYFGPGTRLLVL.

About this clonotype: At one of its ends the junction is not consistent with the germline gene, which may arise from a read error. The V call is TRBV28, the J call TRBJ2-7; no firm D call. Germline CDR1 and CDR2: MDHEN and SYDVKM. The CDR3 length is 14 residues. The chain's CDR3 is CASSLGSSSYGQYF. The CDR3 nucleotides are TGTGCCAGCAGTTTGGGTAGCTCCTCCTACGGGCAGTACTTC.

In regard to this clonotype: A read error may be the cause here, since a much bigger clone is one base away. This chain links TRBV20-1 with TRBJ2-7; D possibly corresponds to TRBD1 (6 bases). Trimming shortened V by 3 bases and J by 2 bases, and 14 bases separated the two germline ends. The length of the CDR3 is 14 residues. Germline CDR1 reads DFQATT; CDR2 reads SNEGSKA (reference sequence). The DNA for the CDR3 is TGCAGTGCTAGGCCGGAACAGGGTCCCTACGAGCAGTACTTC. Amino acids: CSARPEQGPYEQYF.

This clonotype was counted many times. J is TRBJ1-5 and V is TRBV29-1; possible D gene TRBD1, 6 bases. Germline CDR1 is SQVTM and CDR2 is ANQGSEA. The CDR3 is made up of 13 amino acids. With 6 bases removed from V and 7 bases from J, the gap between germline ends came to 16 bases. CDR3 DNA sequence: TGCAGCGTCAGAAAGGGGGAAGGGCAGCCCCAGCATTTT. This sequence encodes CSVRKGEGQPQHF.

This clonotype was detected only a few times. The J gene is TRBJ2-3, the V gene TRBV12-3 or TRBV12-4; perhaps D is TRBD1 or TRBD2 (6 bases each). Trimming took off 3 bases at V and 4 bases at J, with 11 bases between the two ends. This CDR3 comprises 14 residues. Here the CDR3 DNA reads TGTGCCAGCAGTTTCGTGGGGGGCCCAGATACGCAGTATTTT. Its protein product is CASSFVGGPDTQYF.

This clonotype was picked up many times. The chain combines TRBV4-2 with TRBJ2-3; D gene ambiguous. CDR1 is LGHNA, CDR2 YNFKEQ, per germline. This CDR3 has 16 residues. Trimming left V 0 bases short and J 2 bases short, with 12 bases between. CDR3 nucleotide sequence: TGTGCCAGCAGCCAAGACAGCCAGCAATCCACAGATACGCAGTATTTT. It yields the protein CASSQDSQQSTDTQYF.

The chain employs TRBV20-1 and TRBJ2-7, with D maybe TRBD2 (6 bases). Trimming left V 0 bases short and J 5 bases short, with 17 bases between. The CDR3 is 15 residues long. Germline V lookup: CDR1 DFQATT, CDR2 SNEGSKA (reference sequence). This CDR3 reads CSARDGGTTSDEQYF. The DNA of the CDR3 is TGCAGTGCTAGAGATGGCGGGACCACGTCAGACGAGCAGTACTTC.

The J gene is TRBJ2-7, the V gene TRBV6-1; TRBD2 matches 8 bases. V shed 7 bases, J shed 0 bases, and the junction held 5 bases outside the gene matches. The germline V gene has CDR1 MNHNS and CDR2 SASEGT. This CDR3 has 14 amino acids. CDR3 loop: CASTKAGGSYEQYF. The CDR3 DNA reads TGTGCCAGCACCAAGGCGGGAGGCTCCTACGAGCAGTACTTC.

This chain connects TRBV4-2 to TRBJ2-1; D unresolved. The CDR3 sequence is 14 residues long. Germline lookup yields CDR1 LGHNA and CDR2 YNFKEQ. The V gene lost 0 bases and the J gene lost 7 bases, with 10 bases spanning the gap. CDR3 bases: TGTGCCAGCAGCCAAGATTGGCAGTCAAATGAGCAGTTCTTC. Its translation: CASSQDWQSNEQFF.

This clonotype has at least ten counts. This sequence joins TRBV10-3 and TRBJ2-1; perhaps TRBD2 as D (5 bases). From germline, CDR1 is ENHRY and CDR2 SYGVKD. The V end lost 4 bases, the J end lost 7 bases, and 14 bases lay between the germline ends. CDR3 length: 14 amino acids. The CDR3 region is CAISANREANEQFF. The CDR3 DNA is TGTGCCATCAGTGCCAACCGGGAAGCAAATGAGCAGTTCTTC.

This clonotype showed up just a few times. Because the CDR3's place on the DNA is in doubt, the DNA is left out and the CDR3 is given as listed by TCRdb. The V call is TRBV7-2, the J call TRBJ2-2. The CDR3 sequence runs 15 residues, both termini included. Germline CDR1 SGHTA, CDR2 FQGNSA. The CDR3 loop is CASSLVPRTGELFFF.

V gene TRBV19 combines with J gene TRBJ2-3; 11 bases are shared with TRBD2. CDR1 LNHDA and CDR2 SQIVND come from the germline V gene (reference sequence). This CDR3 is built from 15 residues. The junction had 7 bases not matched to a gene; V was cut back by 9 bases and J by 2 bases. The CDR3 coding sequence is TGTGCCAGCTCGGGACTAGCGGCGTCCACAGATACGCAGTATTTT. Its translation: CASSGLAASTDTQYF.

This clonotype has a handful of counts. The V and J genes are TRBV5-1 and TRBJ2-7; 11 bases match TRBD1. The trim removed 0 bases at V and 2 bases at J, leaving 4 bases unmatched. Germline assignment: CDR1 SGHRS and CDR2 YFSETQ. The CDR3 spans 16 residues. Here the CDR3 reads CASSLGSGQGAYEQYF. DNA for the CDR3: TGCGCCAGCAGCTTGGGTTCGGGACAGGGGGCCTACGAGCAGTACTTC.

The chain combines TRBV20-1 with TRBJ1-2; D not resolved. The CDR3 has 16 amino acids. The ends were cut back, 0 bases at V and 5 bases at J, with 19 bases in the middle. CDR1 is DFQATT and CDR2 is SNEGSKA in the germline V gene (reference sequence). The CDR3 DNA sequence: TGCAGTGCTAGAGATCTTAGGGAGGGCTATAGGTATGGCTACACCTTC. Encoded protein: CSARDLREGYRYGYTF.

The chain joins TRBV20-1 to TRBJ2-7, with D tentatively TRBD2 (6 bases). The ends were cut back, 5 bases at V and 2 bases at J, with 16 bases in the middle. The length of the CDR3 is 14 residues. Germline CDR1 DFQATT, CDR2 SNEGSKA (reference sequence). The CDR3 is CSALGGGTPYEQYF. The CDR3 DNA reads TGCAGTGCTCTGGGAGGCGGGACCCCCTACGAGCAGTACTTC.

The count of this clonotype is one. V is TRBV4-3 and J is TRBJ2-1; D might be TRBD2 (5 bases). The CDR3 consists of 17 residues. CDR1 and CDR2 (germline): LGHNA, YSLEER. V lost 1 base to trimming and J lost 10 bases, with 23 bases between them. In DNA, the CDR3 is TGCGCCAGCAGCCAAGTCTTGAACGGGTTGGAGACGGGGGAGCAGTTCTTC. Translated: CASSQVLNGLETGEQFF.